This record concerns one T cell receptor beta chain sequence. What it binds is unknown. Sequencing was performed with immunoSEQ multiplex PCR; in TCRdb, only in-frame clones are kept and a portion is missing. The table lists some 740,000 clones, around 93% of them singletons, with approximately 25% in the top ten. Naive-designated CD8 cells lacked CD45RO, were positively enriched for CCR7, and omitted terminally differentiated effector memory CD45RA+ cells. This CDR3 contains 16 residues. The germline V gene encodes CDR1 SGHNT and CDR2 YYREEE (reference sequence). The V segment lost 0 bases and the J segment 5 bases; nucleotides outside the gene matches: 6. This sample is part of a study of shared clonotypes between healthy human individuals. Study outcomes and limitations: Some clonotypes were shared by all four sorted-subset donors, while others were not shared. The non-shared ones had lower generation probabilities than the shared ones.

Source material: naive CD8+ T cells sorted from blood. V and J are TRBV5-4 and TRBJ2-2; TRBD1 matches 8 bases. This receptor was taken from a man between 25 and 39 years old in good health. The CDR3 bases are TGTGCCAGCAGCTTGGGTGACAGGGGTGTAACCGGGGAGCTGTTTTTT. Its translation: CASSLGDRGVTGELFF. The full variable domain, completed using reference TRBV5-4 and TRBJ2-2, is ETGVTQSPTHLIKTRGQQVTLRCSSQSGHNTVSWYQQALGQGPQFIFQYYREEENGRGNFPPRFSGLQFPNYSSELNVNALELDDSALYLCASSLGDRGVTGELFFGEGSRLTVL.